This T cell receptor (beta chain) stems from a study of PD-1 blockade in classical Hodgkin lymphoma. Study-wide results and caveats: Reports indicated that newly diagnosed patients had lower baseline TCR diversity than healthy donors did.

The CDR3 is 15 residues long. CDR1 SQVTM and CDR2 ANQGSEA come from the germline V gene. The J segment lost 1 base and the V segment lost 5 bases, leaving 9 bases of the junction unmatched. The data were produced by immunoSEQ multiplex PCR, yet TCRdb's version contains in-frame clones alone and is incomplete. Of thousands of clones listed, over 45% are singletons. As to this clone: Its antigen remains unknown.

Regarding time point: cycle 4 day 1 (C4D1), after 5 to 7 weeks of nivolumab. Brentuximab vedotin exposure varied among the patients, all of whom had relapsed after autologous stem cell transplantation. Investigators obtained CD8+ T cells from thawed PBMCs by magnetic negative selection. Sequencing was performed on CD8+ T cells from blood, taken before the fourth cycle of nivolumab. The chain carries TRBV29-1 and TRBJ2-5, with 8 bases aligning to TRBD1. This TCR was recovered from a human donor with classical Hodgkin lymphoma. The CDR3 is CSVLGQGAPQETQYF. DNA of the CDR3: TGCAGCGTTCTTGGGCAGGGGGCTCCCCAAGAGACCCAGTACTTC.